This is a list of T cell receptor beta chains from one sample in a study of blood T cell repertoires in COVID-19. Method: immunoSEQ multiplex PCR; TCRdb's copy keeps in-frame clones and lacks some. The sample includes just under 150,000 clones, 84% seen only once; the top ten take about 5.1%. The specimen was peripheral blood. All receptors derive from a human donor in a cohort sampled during active COVID-19. Both conserved end residues are part of each CDR3. D genes are given only for firm matches. Where a row states a size, it is once, few, many or the class of an expanded clone; other rows omit it.

V,D,J,size,DNA,CDR3
TRBV27,TRBD2,TRBJ2-1,-,TGTGCCAGCAGTTCCGCCGCGACTAGCGCCAACAATGAGCAGTTCTTC,CASSSAATSANNEQFF
TRBV4-1,TRBD2,TRBJ2-1,-,TGCGCCAGCAGCCAAGGCGGGGGTGCCGTGTTCTTC,CASSQGGGAVFF
TRBV5-1,-,TRBJ1-3,-,TGCGCCAGCAGCTTGGACACCTCTGGAAACACCATATATTTT,CASSLDTSGNTIYF
TRBV6-1,TRBD2,TRBJ2-4,-,TGTGCCAGCAGTGAAGTCCGGGGGGATCTAGCCAAAAACATTCAGTACTTC,CASSEVRGDLAKNIQYF
TRBV3-1/TRBV3-2,TRBD1,TRBJ2-4,once,TGTGCCAGCAGCAAAAGGGACAGGGGGCTCGACATTCAGTACTTC,CASSKRDRGLDIQYF
TRBV6-5,-,TRBJ2-1,-,TGTGCCAGCAGTTATAAAGGAGCCCTTCACAATGAGCAGTTCTTC,CASSYKGALHNEQFF
TRBV5-6,TRBD1,TRBJ1-2,-,TGTGCCAGCAGCTTGTCAGTGCTTCGGACAGGGCGATACAACTATGGCTACACCTTC,CASSLSVLRTGRYNYGYTF
TRBV28,TRBD2,TRBJ2-3,-,TGTGCCAGCAGTTTAGTCGGGGGGGCAAAGGATACGCAGTATTTT,CASSLVGGAKDTQYF
TRBV7-9,-,TRBJ1-3,many,TGTGCCAGCAGCTTTAGTGGTTTCTCTGGAAACACCATATATTTT,CASSFSGFSGNTIYF
TRBV5-1,TRBD1,TRBJ1-1,-,TGCGCCAGCAGCTTCGGACAGGGGGGCACTGAAGCTTTCTTT,CASSFGQGGTEAFF
TRBV11-2,TRBD1,TRBJ2-3,-,TGTGCCAGCAGCTCGGACAGGGGGGCAGATACGCAGTATTTT,CASSSDRGADTQYF
TRBV7-8,-,TRBJ2-7,few,TGTGCCAGCAGCTTGGAGCGGGGGACAGGGACGAAGCGGGAGCTCTACGAGCAGTACTTC,CASSLERGTGTKRELYEQYF
TRBV18,TRBD1,TRBJ2-3,-,TGTGCCAGCTCACCCTACGGACAGGGCACAGATACGCAGTATTTT,CASSPYGQGTDTQYF
TRBV5-1,-,TRBJ1-6,-,TGCGCCAGCAGCTTGGTCGGGGGGCTGGATTCACCCCTCCACTTT,CASSLVGGLDSPLHF
TRBV29-1,TRBD1,TRBJ2-1,few,TGCAGCGTTGTAGTGGCAGGGGGCTACAATGAGCAGTTCTTC,CSVVVAGGYNEQFF
TRBV11-1,-,TRBJ1-1,-,TGTGCCAGCAGCCCCGGGGATGGGGTGAACACTGAAGCTTTCTTT,CASSPGDGVNTEAFF
TRBV15,TRBD1,TRBJ1-4,-,TGTGCCACCAGCAGAGATAGGCCAGGGGGCGCGGATTCCGAAAAACTGTTTTTT,CATSRDRPGGADSEKLFF
TRBV4-1,TRBD2,TRBJ2-2,-,TGCGCCAGCAGCCAAGCCGGGAGGCCCACCGGGGAGCTGTTTTTT,CASSQAGRPTGELFF
TRBV5-8,-,TRBJ2-2,-,TGTGCCAGCCTGTTAACTGGGAACACCGGGGAGCTGTTTTTT,CASLLTGNTGELFF
TRBV7-9,TRBD1,TRBJ1-4,-,TGTGCCAGCAGCTTAGCAACAGGGGGAACTAATGAAAAACTGTTTTTT,CASSLATGGTNEKLFF
TRBV11-1,-,TRBJ1-1,-,TGTGCCAGCAGCTTATTCCGCGGGAACACTGAAGCTTTCTTT,CASSLFRGNTEAFF
TRBV2,TRBD2,TRBJ2-2,-,TGTGCCAGCAGTGAAGCTTTTAAGAGCGGGGGGGCCGGGGAGCTGTTTTTT,CASSEAFKSGGAGELFF
TRBV24-1,-,TRBJ2-3,-,TGTGCCACCAGTGAAACCAAAGGGGTCACAGATACGCAGTATTTT,CATSETKGVTDTQYF
TRBV3-1/TRBV3-2,-,TRBJ1-2,-,TGTGCCAGCAGCCAAGATCTACGCGGCTACACCTTC,CASSQDLRGYTF
TRBV7-8,TRBD1,TRBJ2-7,-,TGTGCCAGCAGCTTAGTCCCGGCAGGGGGTGCGTACGAGCAGTACTTC,CASSLVPAGGAYEQYF
TRBV5-1,TRBD2,TRBJ2-7,-,TGCGCCAGCAGCTTGGGTGGTAGCGGGGGCACATACGAGCAGTACTTC,CASSLGGSGGTYEQYF
TRBV11-3,-,TRBJ2-5,-,TGTGCCAGCAGCTTAGATGGGACATCAAAAGAGACCCAGTACTTC,CASSLDGTSKETQYF
TRBV2,-,TRBJ1-4,-,TGTGCCAGCACGTATGGGGGGGCCTCTAATGAAAAACTGTTTTTT,CASTYGGASNEKLFF
TRBV2,TRBD1,TRBJ2-2,few,TGTGCCAGCAGTGACCCAGGCAGGGGGCGGATACGCACCGGGGAGCTGTTTTTT,CASSDPGRGRIRTGELFF
TRBV6-5,TRBD1,TRBJ2-7,-,TGTGCCAGCAGTTCCACCCACAGGGGGCTGGCCTACGAGCAGTACTTC,CASSSTHRGLAYEQYF
TRBV11-2,TRBD1,TRBJ1-1,-,TGTGCCAGCAGCCTAAACCGGGACAGCCCCATGAACACTGAAGCTTTCTTT,CASSLNRDSPMNTEAFF
TRBV5-1,TRBD2,TRBJ2-2,-,TGCGCCAGCAGCTTCAGCGGGGAGAACACCGGGGAGCTGTTTTTT,CASSFSGENTGELFF
TRBV5-1,TRBD1,TRBJ1-6,once,TGCGCCAGCAGCTTGGGTGGGACAGGGCATTCACCCCTCCACTTT,CASSLGGTGHSPLHF
TRBV3-1/TRBV3-2,-,TRBJ2-1,-,TGTGCCAGCAGCCAAGATAGCGTCTACAATGAGCAGTTCTTC,CASSQDSVYNEQFF
TRBV9,TRBD1,TRBJ2-1,-,TGTGCCAGCAGCGCATCGGGACAGGGGGCCGGTGAGCAGTTCTTC,CASSASGQGAGEQFF
TRBV30,TRBD1,TRBJ1-2,-,TGTGCCTGGAGTTTAGGACAGGGGGCCCAAACCCTCTATGGCTACACCTTC,CAWSLGQGAQTLYGYTF
TRBV29-1,-,TRBJ2-7,-,TGCAGCGTGGAGGGGGCAGGTCTATCCCACGAGCAGTACTTC,CSVEGAGLSHEQYF
TRBV21-1,-,TRBJ1-6,few,TGTGCCAGCAGCAAACGCAGGGGGCCGCGGAGGTCACCCCTCCACTTT,CASSKRRGPRRSPLHF
TRBV6-1,TRBD1,TRBJ2-4,-,TGTGCCAGCAGTGGTCAAGGGACAGGGCTCACCTCACTAGCCAAAAACATTCAGTACTTC,CASSGQGTGLTSLAKNIQYF
TRBV7-2,TRBD1,TRBJ2-5,-,TGTGCCAGCAGCTTCAGCAGGGGGCAAGAGACCCAGTACTTC,CASSFSRGQETQYF
TRBV5-1,TRBD1,TRBJ2-5,-,TGCGCCAGCAGCCCGCAGGGGGCTAAAGAGACCCAGTACTTC,CASSPQGAKETQYF
TRBV4-2,-,TRBJ2-3,few,TGTGCCAGCAGCACAACTCGGGCAGATACGCAGTATTTT,CASSTTRADTQYF
TRBV9,TRBD1,TRBJ1-6,-,TGTGCCAGCAGCGGGGGTGGCGAAACGTCTTCAGGGGGACCCTATAATTCACCCCTCCACTTT,CASSGGGETSSGGPYNSPLHF
TRBV7-9,-,TRBJ1-4,-,TGTGCCAGCAGCTTAAGCGCGACAGCTAATGAAAAACTGTTTTTT,CASSLSATANEKLFF
TRBV19,TRBD1,TRBJ1-3,-,TGTGCCAGTAGTACTCAGCCGGGACAGGGACGTGGAAACACCATATATTTT,CASSTQPGQGRGNTIYF
TRBV7-3,-,TRBJ2-3,-,TGTGCCAGCAGCACGACGGGGGGCCAAGATACGCAGTATTTT,CASSTTGGQDTQYF
TRBV2,-,TRBJ1-4,-,TGTGCCAGCAAAGGGGGAGCCGCAACTAATGAAAAACTGTTTTTT,CASKGGAATNEKLFF
TRBV14,-,TRBJ2-6,-,TGTGCCAGCAGCCAAGATAGATTCTCTGGGGCCAACGTCCTGACTTTC,CASSQDRFSGANVLTF
TRBV9,TRBD1,TRBJ1-1,-,TGTGCCAGCAGCGTAGGATGGACAGGGGTCACTGAAGCTTTCTTT,CASSVGWTGVTEAFF
TRBV29-1,TRBD2,TRBJ2-2,few,TGCAGCGCTCGGGGGACTAGCGGGACTTCGAACACCGGGGAGCTGTTTTTT,CSARGTSGTSNTGELFF
TRBV7-2,TRBD2,TRBJ2-1,-,TGTGCCAGCAGCTTGGAGAGCGGGGGCTACAATGAGCAGTTCTTC,CASSLESGGYNEQFF
TRBV4-1,-,TRBJ1-1,few,TGCGCCAGCAGCCGTCCGCGAACAGGGTATGGGGAGGGCACTGAAGCTTTCTTT,CASSRPRTGYGEGTEAFF
TRBV6-5,TRBD1,TRBJ1-4,-,TGTGCCAGCAACCTCGACAGGGGCGGGTGGGAAAAACTGTTTTTT,CASNLDRGGWEKLFF